What follows are 32 T cell receptor beta chains derived from one specimen sequenced in a study of blood T cell repertoires in COVID-19. The assay was immunoSEQ multiplex PCR, and TCRdb's table has in-frame clones only and misses some. The sample contains around 150,000 clones, about 88% of which appear only once. The sequenced material came from peripheral blood. Receptors were obtained from a man aged 55 to 70 with active or convalescent COVID-19.

The chain combines TRBV7-9 with TRBJ2-5; 12 nucleotides align to TRBD2. This CDR3 region has 16 residues. Germline V gene data show CDR1 as SEHNR and CDR2 as FQNEAQ (reference sequence). V was pared by 5 bases and J by 4 bases, with 8 bases of the junction left unmatched. The CDR3 region is CASSARLAGEGETQYF. The CDR3 DNA reads TGTGCCAGCAGCGCTAGACTAGCGGGAGAGGGAGAGACCCAGTACTTC.

The chain links TRBV6-5 to TRBJ2-7; 13 nucleotides line up with TRBD2. V lost 6 bases and J lost 4; bases outside the gene matches: 6. This CDR3 is built from 15 residues. CDR1 and CDR2 from the germline V gene are MNHEY and SVGAGI. DNA for the CDR3: TGTGCCAGCAGCGCAAGGACTAGCGGGAGTTACGAGCAGTACTTC. Translated: CASSARTSGSYEQYF.

The count of this clone is one. The CDR3 region is CASSSGTKNTGELFF. The CDR3 coding sequence is TGTGCCAGCAGCTCAGGTACCAAAAACACCGGGGAGCTGTTTTTT. V is TRBV7-9 and J is TRBJ2-2, with no clear D. In germline, CDR1 is SEHNR, CDR2 FQNEAQ (reference sequence). V was trimmed by 4 bases and J by 2 bases, leaving 11 bases between them. The CDR3 spans 15 residues.

The chain has TRBV9 and TRBJ2-3, with 8 bases fitting TRBD2. This CDR3 region has 15 residues. CDR1 and CDR2 (germline): SGDLS, YYNGEE. Trimming removed 0 bases from V and 4 bases from J; junction bases left unmatched: 4. The CDR3 reads CASSVESGSPDTQYF. The CDR3 nucleotides are TGTGCCAGCAGCGTAGAGAGCGGGAGCCCAGATACGCAGTATTTT.

The chain employs TRBV20-1 and TRBJ2-7; 9 bases line up with TRBD2. V lost 3 bases to trimming and J lost 4 bases; unmatched junction nucleotides: 10. Germline V gene lookup returns CDR1 DFQATT and CDR2 SNEGSKA (reference sequence). CDR3 length: 15 residues. The CDR3 sequence is CSASSGTSFFYEQYF. CDR3 nucleotides: TGCAGTGCTAGTTCTGGGACTAGCTTCTTTTACGAGCAGTACTTC.

This clone came up a few times. The genes are TRBV9 and TRBJ1-5; D possibly corresponds to TRBD1 (6 bases). The ends were cut back, 0 bases at V and 5 bases at J, with 9 bases in the middle. CDR3 length: 14 amino acids. Germline assignment: CDR1 SGDLS and CDR2 YYNGEE. Written as DNA, the CDR3 is TGTGCCAGCAGCGTAGCGGACAGTTATCAGCCCCAGCATTTT. The encoded protein is CASSVADSYQPQHF. The complete variable domain, with remaining parts taken from reference TRBV9 and TRBJ1-5, reads DSGVTQTPKHLITATGQRVTLRCSPRSGDLSVYWYQQSLDQGLQFLIQYYNGEERAKGNILERFSAQQFPDLHSELNLSSLELGDSALYFCASSVADSYQPQHFGDGTRLSIL.

V usage is TRBV3-1 (or the pseudogene TRBV3-2) and J usage is TRBJ2-3; possible D gene TRBD2, 5 bases. V was cut by 2 bases and J by 3 bases, with 12 bases left in between. Germline V lookup: CDR1 LGHDT, CDR2 YNNKEL (reference sequence). This CDR3 has 15 residues. CDR3 DNA: TGTGCCAGCAGCCAATGGGCCACGGGGACAGATACGCAGTATTTT. Translation gives CASSQWATGTDTQYF.

The table lists this clone with a few counts. The chain joins TRBV6-5 to TRBJ1-2; D unresolved. CDR1 and CDR2 (germline): MNHEY, SVGAGI. CDR3 length: 14 residues. V dropped 6 bases and J dropped 5 bases, with 16 bases sitting between them. The CDR3 DNA is TGTGCCAGCAGGAGGGAGGAGTGGGTTTATGGCTACACCTTC. Translation: CASRREEWVYGYTF.

This chain uses TRBV12-5 with TRBJ1-3; tentatively, D is TRBD1 (5 bases). CDR1 and CDR2 (germline): LGHNT, FRNRAP. The V end was cut by 0 bases, the J end by 9 bases, with 9 bases between. The CDR3 consists of 13 residues. The CDR3 DNA follows: TGTGCTAGTGGTTTGGTGCAGGGTGGCACCATATATTTT. Translation gives CASGLVQGGTIYF.

The V and J genes are TRBV14 and TRBJ1-5; a possible D gene is TRBD1 (6 bases). This CDR3 is 12 amino acids long. V was clipped by 8 bases and J by 4 bases, with 9 bases between them. From germline, CDR1 is SGHDN and CDR2 FVKESK. The CDR3 DNA sequence: TGTGCCAGCTCGACAGGAAATCAGCCCCAGCATTTT. Its protein is CASSTGNQPQHF.

The J gene is TRBJ2-5, the V gene TRBV19; D remains ambiguous. This CDR3 has 14 amino acids. Trimming removed 1 base at V and 0 bases at J, with 6 bases between. The germline V gene encodes CDR1 LNHDA and CDR2 SQIVND (reference sequence). The CDR3 spells CASSIGSHQETQYF. Written as DNA, the CDR3 is TGTGCCAGTAGTATAGGTAGCCACCAAGAGACCCAGTACTTC.

The J gene is TRBJ1-5, the V gene TRBV10-2; 12 bases agree with TRBD1. This CDR3 contains 15 residues. Germline CDR1 reads WSHSY; CDR2 reads SAAADI. Trimming took 6 bases from V and 5 from J; bases not matched to a gene: 5. For the CDR3, the DNA is TGCGCCAGCAGGGCGGGACAGGGGGCAGATCAGCCCCAGCATTTT. Translation: CASRAGQGADQPQHF.

The chain is built from TRBV2 and TRBJ2-7; D might be TRBD1 (5 bases). Deletions cut 3 bases from V and 5 bases from J, with 14 bases between. This CDR3 is built from 14 residues. Germline CDR1 and CDR2: SNHLY and FYNNEI. In DNA, the CDR3 is TGTGCCAGCAGTGAGCAGGGATTCCTGGACGAGCAGTACTTC. This gives the protein CASSEQGFLDEQYF.

V usage is TRBV7-9 and J usage is TRBJ2-3; 11 nucleotides agree with TRBD2. Germline CDR1 is SEHNR and CDR2 is FQNEAQ (reference sequence). This CDR3 has 15 residues. Trimming removed 5 bases from V and 1 base from J; junction bases left unmatched: 2. The CDR3 here is CASSPTSGGTDTQYF. DNA for the CDR3: TGTGCCAGCAGCCCGACTAGCGGGGGCACAGATACGCAGTATTTT.

The CDR3 loop is CASSSDRGWETQYF. The CDR3 DNA sequence: TGTGCCAGCAGCTCCGACAGGGGGTGGGAGACCCAGTACTTC. The chain carries TRBV7-2 and TRBJ2-5, with 9 bases lining up with TRBD1. V lost 4 bases, J lost 5 bases, and 5 bases stayed unmatched. This CDR3 comprises 14 residues. CDR1 SGHTA and CDR2 FQGNSA come from the germline V gene.

The rearrangement joins TRBV29-1 to TRBJ2-7; unclear D gene. The germline gives CDR1 SQVTM, CDR2 ANQGSEA. There are 15 residues in the CDR3. V gave up 1 base and J gave up 0 bases, with 13 bases separating them. DNA of the CDR3: TGCAGCGTTGAAGGTCTCAGTAGGAGCTCCTACGAGCAGTACTTC. Residues: CSVEGLSRSSYEQYF.

The chain is built from TRBV4-2 and TRBJ2-2, with D tentatively TRBD1 (5 bases). V lost 0 bases to trimming and J lost 6 bases, with 14 bases between them. Germline CDR1 LGHNA, CDR2 YNFKEQ. CDR3 length: 16 residues. CDR3 loop: CASSQDRFQGAGELFF. CDR3 DNA sequence: TGTGCCAGCAGCCAAGACAGGTTCCAAGGGGCCGGGGAGCTGTTTTTT.

CDR3 amino acids: CASSLIMQETQYF. The CDR3 bases are TGTGCCAGCAGCTTAATCATGCAAGAGACCCAGTACTTC. The rearrangement links TRBV7-7 to TRBJ2-5; D remains ambiguous. Trimming took 2 bases from V and 2 from J, leaving 6 bases between them. The CDR3 totals 13 residues. The germline V gene has CDR1 SSHAT and CDR2 FNYEAQ (reference sequence).

The rearrangement uses TRBV9 and TRBJ1-5; tentative D call: TRBD1 (6 bases). Germline values: CDR1 SGDLS, CDR2 YYNGEE. The CDR3 covers 15 residues. Between the trimmed V and J ends, which lost 2 bases and 5 bases, there was a span of 14 bases. For the CDR3, the DNA is TGTGCCAGCAGCGTTGATGGGGGCCTCGATCAGCCCCAGCATTTT. The encoded protein is CASSVDGGLDQPQHF.

This chain connects TRBV5-6 to TRBJ1-2; the D is unclear. Germline V gene sequence: CDR1 SGHDT, CDR2 YYEEEE. V lost 3 bases and J 1 base, leaving 4 bases between the germline ends. CDR3 size: 12 residues. The CDR3 loop is CASSWLNYGYTF. CDR3 in DNA: TGTGCCAGCAGCTGGCTTAACTATGGCTACACCTTC. Using reference TRBV5-6 and TRBJ1-2 for the parts outside the CDR3, the full variable domain is DAGVTQSPTHLIKTRGQQVTLRCSPKSGHDTVSWYQQALGQGPQFIFQYYEEEERQRGNFPDRFSGHQFPNYSSELNVNALLLGDSALYLCASSWLNYGYTFGSGTRLTVV.

The CDR3 nucleotides read TGTGCCAGCAGCGTAGGGCTAGCGTACACCGACGAGCAGTACTTC. Translated: CASSVGLAYTDEQYF. The chain combines TRBV9 with TRBJ2-7; TRBD2 is a possible D gene (6 bases). Trimming removed 0 bases from V and 5 bases from J, with 15 bases in between. Germline CDR1 reads SGDLS; CDR2 reads YYNGEE. The CDR3 covers 15 residues.

The CDR3 DNA reads as TGTGCCAGCTCACCATGGGGGACAGGGAGCTCCTATAATTCACCCCTCCACTTT. Translating it yields CASSPWGTGSSYNSPLHF. The V and J genes are TRBV18 and TRBJ1-6, with 9 nucleotides matching TRBD1. The V gene end was trimmed by 2 bases and the J gene end by 0 bases; junction bases not matched to a gene: 5. CDR1 is KGHSH, CDR2 LQKENI, per germline. The CDR3 loop spans 18 amino acids.

This clone appeared a few times. The gene calls are TRBV5-1 and TRBJ1-2, with TRBD1 as a possible D gene (5 bases). Deletions cut 0 bases from V and 1 base from J, with 13 bases between. This CDR3 is 16 amino acids long. Germline V gene data show CDR1 as SGHRS and CDR2 as YFSETQ. The CDR3 region has the DNA TGCGCCAGCAGCTTGGCCCCTCTAGACAGTAACTATGGCTACACCTTC. This codes for CASSLAPLDSNYGYTF.

V is TRBV27 and J is TRBJ1-1, with 7 positions matching TRBD1. The V and J ends lost 1 base and 4 bases, in that order; junction bases with no gene match: 6. The V gene's germline CDR1 is MNHEY and CDR2 SMNVEV (reference sequence). The CDR3 loop spans 15 amino acids. CDR3 coding DNA: TGTGCCAGCAGTTTATTATACAGGGGAGGCACTGAAGCTTTCTTT. Translated: CASSLLYRGGTEAFF.

The genes are TRBV2 and TRBJ2-7; 8 nucleotides align to TRBD1. The CDR3 covers 14 residues. In germline, CDR1 is SNHLY, CDR2 FYNNEI. J was trimmed by 6 bases and V by 10 bases; bases with no gene match: 14. For the CDR3, the DNA is TGTGCCACAGGGAAAGGGACAGGATCCCCCGAGCAGTACTTC. This translates into CATGKGTGSPEQYF.

The chain links TRBV6-5 to TRBJ1-2; unclear D gene. The CDR3 runs 14 residues. Germline CDR1 reads MNHEY; CDR2 reads SVGAGI. The V end was cut by 2 bases, the J end by 1 base, with 8 bases between. CDR3: CASSYEANNYGYTF. DNA of the CDR3: TGTGCCAGCAGTTACGAGGCCAATAACTATGGCTACACCTTC.

This chain uses TRBV5-1 with TRBJ1-4; 8 bases align to TRBD1. The CDR3 extends over 15 amino acids. Germline CDR1 and CDR2: SGHRS and YFSETQ. V trimming: 4 bases; J trimming: 8 bases; junction bases outside the gene matches: 10. In DNA, the CDR3 is TGCGCCAGCAGCGATCAGGGGGCAAGCGGGGAAAAACTGTTTTTT. Translated: CASSDQGASGEKLFF.

This clone has just a few counts. The chain combines TRBV5-8 with TRBJ2-2; no firm D call. The CDR3 extends over 13 amino acids. CDR1 is SGHTS, CDR2 YDEGEE, per germline. Deletions cut 5 bases from V and 6 bases from J, with 11 bases between. CDR3 sequence reads: CASSSKYSGELFF. The CDR3, as DNA: TGTGCCAGCAGTTCGAAGTACTCCGGGGAGCTGTTTTTT.

V is TRBV5-5 and J is TRBJ1-1, with D perhaps TRBD1 (6 bases). V was cut by 0 bases and J by 4 bases, with 13 bases left in between. The CDR3 is 15 amino acids. Per the germline V gene, CDR1 is SGHKS and CDR2 is YYEKEE (reference sequence). CDR3 in amino acids: CASSLAVQGGTEAFF. The CDR3 DNA sequence: TGTGCCAGCAGCTTGGCCGTACAGGGCGGCACTGAAGCTTTCTTT.

The chain carries TRBV6-1 and TRBJ1-2, with D unresolved. CDR3 size: 17 residues. From germline, CDR1 is MNHNS and CDR2 SASEGT. The V end was cut by 2 bases, the J end by 0 bases, with 16 bases between. CDR3 region: CASSEPPRQVANYGYTF. The CDR3 DNA reads TGTGCCAGCAGTGAACCTCCTCGACAAGTAGCTAACTATGGCTACACCTTC.

The V call is TRBV10-3, the J call TRBJ1-2; D is uncertain. CDR1 is ENHRY and CDR2 is SYGVKD in the germline V gene. The CDR3 is 14 residues long. Trimming stripped 5 bases from V and 7 bases from J, with 17 bases between. In DNA, the CDR3 is TGTGCCATCAGTATTAGCGGATCTGAAAGTGGCTACACCTTC. Translation: CAISISGSESGYTF.

The chain has TRBV5-1 and TRBJ2-3; 7 bases are shared with TRBD2. Germline CDR1 and CDR2: SGHRS and YFSETQ. The CDR3 covers 17 residues. The trim removed 4 bases at V and 2 bases at J, leaving 13 bases unmatched. CDR3 DNA: TGCGCCAGCAGCCTAACCCCAGCACTAGCGAACACAGATACGCAGTATTTT. Amino acids: CASSLTPALANTDTQYF.